The present TCR beta chain was sequenced within a study of blood T cell repertoires in COVID-19. Study-wide background: Samples of COVID-19 (acute and convalescent) were obtained from the United States, Italy and Spain. From T cells, B-cell-depleted T cells, or PBMCs came the material, which was cDNA or gDNA.

Profiled with immunoSEQ multiplex PCR; TCRdb holds only in-frame clones, not every one. Here the sample spans under 250,000 clones, 85% being singletons. J gave up 3 bases and V 4 bases, and 9 bases lay outside the gene matches. Germline CDR1 SGHVS, CDR2 FQNEAQ. This CDR3 contains 16 residues. V and J are TRBV7-8 and TRBJ2-1; 7 bases match TRBD2. This receptor was obtained from a woman aged 50 to 60 with acute COVID-19. Sequencing used PBMCs or T cells enriched from blood (not recorded which). This CDR3 is CASSSTVGGGYNEQFF. The DNA of the CDR3 is TGTGCCAGCAGCTCTACAGTGGGGGGGGGCTACAATGAGCAGTTCTTC.